This T cell receptor (beta chain) was captured in a study of T cell clusters in autoimmune cytopenias. TRB was amplified from around 0.25 ug of peripheral blood genomic DNA per sample. Multiplex touch-down PCR amplified TRB using TRB-A and TRB-B pools in one tube. One entry per CDR3 protein, without DNA, is what TCRdb gives after re-calling the multiplex PCR reads. The sample has some 6,900 distinct CDR3 sequences. These same data were also listed under a study on T cell repertoires in aging, cancer and after chemotherapy.

This receptor was taken from a human donor in good health. The material sequenced was peripheral blood.

CDR3 residues: CSARDPFGTGAPNEQFF. V gene TRBV20-1 combines with J gene TRBJ2-1; the D call from TCRdb, TRBD1, cannot be confirmed without DNA. The CDR3 totals 17 residues. Looked up from germline, CDR1 is DFQATT and CDR2 is SNEGSKA (reference sequence).